This T cell receptor beta chain was found in a study of cytomegalovirus exposure and HLA in healthy donors (dated by TCRdb to between 2016 and 2019). The study in broad terms: According to an earlier analysis of 450 to 650 of the donors, some 170 million T cells yielded 117 million unique TCR beta sequences and 276 Gb of sequence data. Among 300 to 450 genotyped donors of the cohort, an average of approximately 240,000 unique TCR beta nucleotide sequences were sequenced per donor, roughly 20% of them non-productive. An earlier analysis of 587 of the donors used high-throughput TCR beta sequencing to judge whether each TCR beta V gene segment behaved as functional or pseudogenic. Donor age, sex, ethnicity and CMV serostatus were compiled together with the repertoire data. A later genetic analysis used genome-wide SNP genotypes for about 65% of the roughly 670 donors, treating that subset as a discovery cohort. Of the roughly 400 genotyped donors, less than 90% were placed in the genetic ancestry cluster associated with self-reported Caucasian donors. Along with the roughly 700-subject first cohort, a separate validation cohort of around 110 different subjects was used. HLA typing included class I and class II loci at four-digit resolution. The number of typed donors differed by locus: roughly 620-640 for A, B, C, DRB1 and DQB1; approximately 530 for DQA1; approximately 610 for DPA1; and 400 to 480 for DPB1. Every discovery cohort repertoire had been produced on one sequencing platform. To predict cytomegalovirus infection status, the study brought together high-throughput TCR immunosequencing, statistical association of individual TCRs with disease status, and machine learning. An early release covering about 600 HLA-typed donors comprised 300 to 350 gigabases of sequencing data and roughly 86 million unique TCR sequences. Because of strong linkage in the cohort, four or five DR-DQ haplotypes were treated as single units for association and clustering. A later analysis re-examined previously published TCR beta repertoires from 610 or so donors and added high-resolution HLA genotyping to investigate patterns of TCR occurrence. Rather than using new phenotypic data, the later analysis identified candidate immune exposures from TCR beta sequences and from how often those sequences occurred across donors. The study aimed to test whether cataloging public T cell receptors could reveal signatures of past pathogen exposure. The study profiled the T cell repertoires of hundreds of subjects by immunosequencing and related them to cytomegalovirus serostatus. Beyond this particular receptor, the publication reports: Only TCR beta chains were sequenced in this cohort, and the absence of alpha or paired-chain data limited detectable features. Cytomegalovirus status was reported to be diagnosed by the classifier with high specificity and sensitivity in both the original and validation cohorts. Because HLA typing was unavailable for some donors at each locus, only the typed subset was used in association tests. The study listed 164 TCR beta chains as associated with cytomegalovirus. Three of the identified cytomegalovirus-associated TCR beta chains were confirmed in vitro to be specific for cytomegalovirus antigens. In a later genetic analysis, a missense DCLRE1C variant was associated with V-gene and J-gene trimming of TCR beta chains, and the association was replicated in an independent cohort. According to a later genetic analysis, donors in an Asian-associated ancestry cluster had fewer N-insertions in productive TCRs than the roughly 670-donor mean. The earlier analysis of 587 of the donors excluded roughly 17 rarely observed V segments, including chromosome 9 orphons, because counts were too low. The sequencing pipeline was judged likely to have produced a cluster of highly shared sequence variants as a technical artifact. Correlated functional status among segregating V segments might reflect linkage disequilibrium, but an unknown experimental factor could not be ruled out. A further reported finding was that TCR beta sequences accurately predicted the HLA-A and HLA-B alleles for most subjects in the first cohort. Presence/absence analyses assumed roughly uniform sequencing depth across donors, an assumption that may not hold. When HLA alleles, especially DR and DQ, strongly co-occurred, attributing TCR associations to individual alleles was difficult. In a later analysis, 16,951 TCR beta sequences were associated with specific HLA alleles at a false discovery rate of 0.05. The only immune exposure information available for the cohort was CMV serostatus. In an earlier analysis of under 600 of the donors, most TCR beta V segments were observed in productive rearrangements about 87% or about 30% of the time, broadly matching IMGT annotations. A later analysis found that HLA-associated TCR beta chains were more clonally expanded and had lower generation probabilities than equally common non-associated chains. The 87-base-pair reads could not distinguish some IMGT-functional V segments, including TRBV6-2 and TRBV6-3, so those segments were excluded. Most TCR sequences were seen in very few donors, while some public TCRs were found in many individuals. According to a later analysis, most CMV-associated TCR beta chains appeared to be HLA-restricted, and the HLA associations seemed to be driven largely by CMV exposure. In a later analysis, several top co-occurrence clusters were reported to appear linked to parvovirus B19, influenza, CMV and Epstein-Barr virus. In a later analysis, TCR association rates were found to vary across HLA loci, with the most associated TCRs seen for DRB1 alleles and the fewest for HLA-C alleles. The authors suggested that the approach could potentially be extended to other disease states and immunological phenotypes.

Counted from cysteine to phenylalanine, this CDR3 has 14 amino acids. This entry keeps only the CDR3 DNA: 42 bases, framed from base 1. CDR1 and CDR2 were assigned from the germline V gene as MGHRA and YSYEKL. V drops 1 base and J drops 7 bases, leaving 14 bases in between. Libraries came from the immunoSEQ multiplex PCR assay. For the multiplex PCR, a mixture combining 60 forward primers for TCR Vbeta segments and 13 reverse primers for TCR Jbeta segments was used. The CDR3 region of rearranged TCR beta genes was amplified from genomic DNA with a multiplex PCR assay. The Illumina HiSeq System was used to sequence the amplified TCR beta libraries as 87-base-pair reads. In the authors' own workflow: A later analysis counted some 80 million unique TCR beta chains across the 550 to 700 repertoires, and around 9.9 million of these chains were shared by at least two donors. To remove PCR and sequencing errors, raw reads were error-corrected and collapsed into unique sequences using a nearest-neighbor algorithm that merged closely related sequences. To assign V, D and J gene segments, CDR3 sequences were aligned to IMGT reference sequences. For a sequence to be retained, a match of at least six nucleotides was required to both a V gene segment and a J gene segment. Rearrangements were called productive when the CDR3 lacked stop codons and stayed in frame with V and J; all others were non-productive. Following IMGT convention, CDR3 was defined as the stretch from the second conserved V-encoded cysteine up to the conserved J-encoded phenylalanine. The earlier analysis of 500 to 750 of the donors excluded any sequence lacking an unambiguous match to a single V gene segment. An earlier analysis of 450 to 650 of the donors called V segments functional above 56.7% productive rearrangements and segregating when the between-donor standard deviation exceeded 5%. To diagnose cytomegalovirus status from the catalog of TCR beta chain sequences, a statistical classification framework was built. In a later analysis, V and J genes were assigned by comparing TCR nucleotide sequences against IMGT/GENE-DB human TR gene sequences. Using the TCRdist pipeline, a later analysis assigned CDR3 sequences along with most-parsimonious VDJ recombination scenarios. A later analysis defined each TCR beta chain by its CDR3 amino acid sequence plus V-gene family, and excluded reads lacking a unique V-gene family. A later analysis removed several hundred highly shared, low-generation-probability nucleotide sequences to deal with suspected cross-contamination and a sequencing artifact. In a later analysis, a clonal expansion index for each public chain was calculated from normalized within-repertoire ranks of inferred template counts. In a later analysis, generation probabilities were computed using a VDJ recombination model fitted to out-of-frame rearrangements, and the results were checked against IGoR. In a later analysis, hypergeometric tests were used to score TCR-TCR, TCR-HLA and TCR-CMV co-occurrence, with a repertoire-size bias correction applied to TCR pairs. To estimate false discovery rates, a later analysis permuted the HLA or CMV assignments 20 times. In a later analysis, co-occurring TCRs were grouped with DBSCAN, and TCRdist sequence similarity was added when clustering was performed within HLA-allele-positive subsets. Co-occurrence clustering excluded repertoires with fewer than 30,000 or more than 120,000 public chains, plus five with anomalous nucleotide sharing. TCRdb stores this immuneACCESS table with in-frame sequences only. Part of the clones is absent; in the studies checked, under half of the shortfall reflects unresolved V genes, and no reason is known for the rest. V and J calls and clone size are as listed in that table; D and trimming were resolved from the DNA. Within this sample are roughly 120,000 clones, with about 60% of them counted one time only. The ten largest clones take up 2.2% of the sample.

With respect to this clone: Its antigen is not yet known. Base qualities are missing; no much larger clone stands one base away.

The cohort consisted of 650 to 700 healthy bone marrow donors. Cohort members were all nominally healthy when sampled, although unrecorded immune exposures were likely present. The donor was CMV seronegative and was included in the group of several hundred seronegative cohort members. A peripheral blood sample was provided by each donor, and peripheral blood mononuclear cells were used for TCR beta sequencing. Genomic DNA was extracted from the blood cell samples with the Qiagen DNeasy Blood Extraction Kit. This chain joins TRBV4-1 to TRBJ2-7, with no confident D gene call. The source material was PBMCs. The receptor comes from a woman in her twenties or thirties in good health and CMV-seronegative. The DNA sequence is as follows: TGCGCCAGCAGCCAAGTTCCGGGTCTCTTAGAGCAGTACTTC. It specifies CASSQVPGLLEQYF.